Reported below is one T cell receptor (beta chain). This entry belongs to a study of blood T cell repertoires in COVID-19. On the study more broadly: Samples of COVID-19 (acute and convalescent) were obtained from the United States, Italy and Spain. T cells, B-cell-depleted T cells, or PBMCs supplied cDNA or gDNA.

Per the original methods: Amplification with reference gene primers provided the estimates of nucleated cell counts. Data came from immunoSEQ multiplex PCR; TCRdb stores just in-frame clones and leaves some out. The V and J calls and clone size are taken from that table; D and trimming were inferred from the DNA. The sample contains 200,000 to 250,000 clones, 84% of which appear only once. Trimming at V came to 3 bases and at J to 0 bases, leaving 4 bases not matched to a gene. CDR1 is LNHDA, CDR2 SQIVND, per germline (reference sequence). The CDR3 is 17 amino acids. The chain has TRBV19 and TRBJ2-4; 11 nucleotides match TRBD2. The source of this sequence is a man between 25 and 39 years old with active or convalescent COVID-19. The sample consisted of peripheral blood. The CDR3 spells CASSIGTSGLAKNIQYF. The CDR3 bases are TGTGCCAGTAGTATTGGGACTAGCGGATTAGCCAAAAACATTCAGTACTTC.